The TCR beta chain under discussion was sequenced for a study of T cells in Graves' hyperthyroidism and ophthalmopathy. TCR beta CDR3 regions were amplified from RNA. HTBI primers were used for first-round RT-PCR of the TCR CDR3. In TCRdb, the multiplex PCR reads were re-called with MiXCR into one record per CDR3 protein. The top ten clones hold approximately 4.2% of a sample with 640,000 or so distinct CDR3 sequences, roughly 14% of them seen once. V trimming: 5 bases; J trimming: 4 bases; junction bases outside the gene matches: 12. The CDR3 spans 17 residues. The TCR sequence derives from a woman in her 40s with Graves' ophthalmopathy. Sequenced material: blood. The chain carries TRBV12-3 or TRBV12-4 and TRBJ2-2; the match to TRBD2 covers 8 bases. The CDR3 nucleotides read TGTGCCAGCAGTCCTTTAGGCAGCGGGAGTATCACCGGGGAGCTGTTTTTT. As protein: CASSPLGSGSITGELFF.